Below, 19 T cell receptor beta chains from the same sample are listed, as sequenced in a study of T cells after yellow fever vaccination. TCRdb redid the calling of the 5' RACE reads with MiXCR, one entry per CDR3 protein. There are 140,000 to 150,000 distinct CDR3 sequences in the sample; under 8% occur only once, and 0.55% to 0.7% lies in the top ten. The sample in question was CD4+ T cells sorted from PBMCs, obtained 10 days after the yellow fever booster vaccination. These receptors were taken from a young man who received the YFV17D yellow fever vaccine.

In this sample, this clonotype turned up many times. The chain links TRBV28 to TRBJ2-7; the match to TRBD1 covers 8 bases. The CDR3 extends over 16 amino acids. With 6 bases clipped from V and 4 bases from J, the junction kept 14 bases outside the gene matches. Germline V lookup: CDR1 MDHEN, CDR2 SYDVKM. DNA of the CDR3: TGTGCCAGCAGCCCCCAGGCGGGCAGGGGGCTTTACGAGCAGTACTTC. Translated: CASSPQAGRGLYEQYF.

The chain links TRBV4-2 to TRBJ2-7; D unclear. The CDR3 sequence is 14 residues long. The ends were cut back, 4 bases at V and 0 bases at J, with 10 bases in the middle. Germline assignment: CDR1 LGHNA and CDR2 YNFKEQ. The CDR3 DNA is TGTGCCAGCAGCCCCGGGCTGCGCTCCTACGAGCAGTACTTC. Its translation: CASSPGLRSYEQYF.

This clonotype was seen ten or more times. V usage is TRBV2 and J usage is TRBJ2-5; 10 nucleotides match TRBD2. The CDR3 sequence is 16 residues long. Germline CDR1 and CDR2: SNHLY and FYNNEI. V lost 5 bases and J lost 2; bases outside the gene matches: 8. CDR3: CASSSQRTSGQETQYF. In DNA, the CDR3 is TGTGCCAGCAGTTCACAGCGGACTAGCGGACAAGAGACCCAGTACTTC.

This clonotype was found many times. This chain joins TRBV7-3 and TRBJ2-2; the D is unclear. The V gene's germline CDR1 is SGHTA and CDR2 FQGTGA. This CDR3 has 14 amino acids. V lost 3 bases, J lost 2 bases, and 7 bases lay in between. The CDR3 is CASSLDGNTGELFF. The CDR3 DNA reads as TGTGCCAGCAGCTTGGACGGCAACACCGGGGAGCTGTTTTTT.

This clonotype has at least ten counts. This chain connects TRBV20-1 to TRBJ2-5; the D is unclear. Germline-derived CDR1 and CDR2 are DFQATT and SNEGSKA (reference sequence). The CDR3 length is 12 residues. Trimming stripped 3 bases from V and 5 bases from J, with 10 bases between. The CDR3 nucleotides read TGCAGTGCTAGTTTATATAAGGAGACCCAGTACTTC. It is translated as CSASLYKETQYF.

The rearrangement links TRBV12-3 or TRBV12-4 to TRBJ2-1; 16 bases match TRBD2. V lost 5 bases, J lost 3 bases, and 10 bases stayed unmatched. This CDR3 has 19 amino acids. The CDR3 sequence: CASSGDRGLAGGFYNEQFF. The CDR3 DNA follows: TGTGCCAGCAGTGGGGACAGGGGACTAGCGGGAGGGTTCTACAATGAGCAGTTCTTC.

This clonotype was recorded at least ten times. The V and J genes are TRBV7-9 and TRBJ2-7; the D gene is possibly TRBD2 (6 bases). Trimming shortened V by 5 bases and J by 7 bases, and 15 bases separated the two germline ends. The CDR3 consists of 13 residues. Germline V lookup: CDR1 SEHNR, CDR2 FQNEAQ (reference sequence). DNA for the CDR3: TGTGCCAGCAGCCCACTAGCTTCGGCTGAGCAGTACTTC. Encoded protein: CASSPLASAEQYF.

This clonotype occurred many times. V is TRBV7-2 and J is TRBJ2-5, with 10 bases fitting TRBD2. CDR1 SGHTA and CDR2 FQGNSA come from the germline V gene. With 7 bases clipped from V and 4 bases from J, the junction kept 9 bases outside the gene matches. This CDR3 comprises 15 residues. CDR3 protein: CASNGRASGRETQYF. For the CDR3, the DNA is TGTGCCAGCAATGGAAGGGCTAGCGGGAGAGAGACCCAGTACTTC.

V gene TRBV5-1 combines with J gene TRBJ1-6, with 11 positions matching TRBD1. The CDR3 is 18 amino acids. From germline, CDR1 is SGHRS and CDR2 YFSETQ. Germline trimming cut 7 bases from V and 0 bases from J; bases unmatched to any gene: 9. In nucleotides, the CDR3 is TGCGCCAGCCGCGGACAGGGGGCTCCGAGCTCCTATAATTCACCCCTCCACTTT. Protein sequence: CASRGQGAPSSYNSPLHF.

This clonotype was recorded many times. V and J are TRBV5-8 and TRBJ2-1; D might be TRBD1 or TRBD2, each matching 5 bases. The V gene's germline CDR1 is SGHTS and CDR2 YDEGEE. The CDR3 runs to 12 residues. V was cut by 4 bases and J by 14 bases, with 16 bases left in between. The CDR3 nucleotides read TGTGCCAGCAGCCCGGGACCTTCCGGAAAGTTCTTC. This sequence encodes CASSPGPSGKFF.

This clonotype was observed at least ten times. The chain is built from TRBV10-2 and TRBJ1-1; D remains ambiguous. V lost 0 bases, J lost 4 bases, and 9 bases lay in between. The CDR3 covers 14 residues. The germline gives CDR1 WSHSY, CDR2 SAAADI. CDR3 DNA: TGCGCCAGCAGTGAGTCGACGATGCGCACTGAAGCTTTCTTT. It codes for CASSESTMRTEAFF.

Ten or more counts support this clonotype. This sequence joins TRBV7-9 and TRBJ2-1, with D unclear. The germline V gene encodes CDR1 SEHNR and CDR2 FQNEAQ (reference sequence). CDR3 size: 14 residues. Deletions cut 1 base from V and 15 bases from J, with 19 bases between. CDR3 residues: CASSLGGAEPSPFF. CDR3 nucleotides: TGTGCCAGCAGCTTAGGTGGCGCGGAACCCTCCCCGTTCTTC.

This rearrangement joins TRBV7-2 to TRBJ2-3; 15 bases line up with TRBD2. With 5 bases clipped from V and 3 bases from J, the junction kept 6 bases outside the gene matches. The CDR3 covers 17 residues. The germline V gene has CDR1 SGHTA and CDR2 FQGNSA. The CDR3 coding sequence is TGTGCCAGCAGCGACCGGACTAGCGGGAGGGGGACAGATACGCAGTATTTT. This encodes CASSDRTSGRGTDTQYF.

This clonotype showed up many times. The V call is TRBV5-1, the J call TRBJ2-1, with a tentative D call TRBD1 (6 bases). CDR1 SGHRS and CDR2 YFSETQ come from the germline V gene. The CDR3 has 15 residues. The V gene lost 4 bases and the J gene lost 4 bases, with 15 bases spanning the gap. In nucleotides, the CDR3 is TGCGCCAGCAGCGCCGACCAGGGGACGTACAATGAGCAGTTCTTC. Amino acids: CASSADQGTYNEQFF.

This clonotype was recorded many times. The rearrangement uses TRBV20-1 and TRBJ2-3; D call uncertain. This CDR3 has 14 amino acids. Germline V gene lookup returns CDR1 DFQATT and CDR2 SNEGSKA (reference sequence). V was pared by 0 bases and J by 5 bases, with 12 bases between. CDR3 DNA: TGCAGTGCTAGAGACCCACAATTGGGAGATACGCAGTATTTT. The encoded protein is CSARDPQLGDTQYF.

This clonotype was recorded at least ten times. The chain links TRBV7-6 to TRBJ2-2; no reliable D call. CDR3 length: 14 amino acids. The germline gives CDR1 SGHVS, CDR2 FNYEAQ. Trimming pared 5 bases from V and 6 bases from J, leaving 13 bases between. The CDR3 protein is CASSKIQDAGELFF. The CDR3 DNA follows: TGTGCCAGCAGCAAGATTCAGGATGCCGGGGAGCTGTTTTTT.

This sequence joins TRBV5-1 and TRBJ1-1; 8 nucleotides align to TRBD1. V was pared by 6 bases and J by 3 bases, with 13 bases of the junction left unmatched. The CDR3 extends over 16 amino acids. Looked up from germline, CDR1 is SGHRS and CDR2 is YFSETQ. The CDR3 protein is CASNLKSGGADTEAFF. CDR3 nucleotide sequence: TGCGCCAGCAATTTGAAGTCAGGGGGCGCAGACACTGAAGCTTTCTTT.

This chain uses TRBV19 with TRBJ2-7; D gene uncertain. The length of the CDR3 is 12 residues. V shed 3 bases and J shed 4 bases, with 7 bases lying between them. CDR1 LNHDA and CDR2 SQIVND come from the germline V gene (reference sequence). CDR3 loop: CASSILGYEQYF. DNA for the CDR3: TGTGCCAGTAGTATTTTGGGTTACGAGCAGTACTTC.

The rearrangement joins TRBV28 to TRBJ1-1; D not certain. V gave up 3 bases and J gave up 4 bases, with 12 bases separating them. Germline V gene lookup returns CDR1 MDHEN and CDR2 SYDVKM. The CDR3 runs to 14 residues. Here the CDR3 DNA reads TGTGCCAGCAGTTTTACGGGGTGGTCCACTGAAGCTTTCTTT. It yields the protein CASSFTGWSTEAFF.